The source of this TCR beta chain is a study of PD-1 blockade in classical Hodgkin lymphoma. Study results and caveats: TCR diversity in CD4+, not CD8+, cells rose significantly by C4D1. Relapsed/refractory patients reportedly had the lowest baseline TCR diversity, below newly diagnosed patients, who were below healthy donors.

On this clone: Its antigen is still unknown.

The protocol was immunoSEQ multiplex PCR, while the TCRdb copy is restricted to in-frame clones and leaves out a portion. The data contain approximately 27,000 clones, roughly 87% of them singletons. The CDR3 length is 17 residues. The germline V gene has CDR1 SGDLS and CDR2 YYNGEE. V was pared by 0 bases and J by 5 bases, with 9 bases of the junction left unmatched. Described time point: cycle 4 day 1 (C4D1), after around six weeks of nivolumab. Relapses following autologous stem cell transplantation were seen in all patients, with brentuximab vedotin exposure varying. Best outcomes ranged across complete response, partial response and progressive disease.

The genes are TRBV9 and TRBJ2-5; 11 bases line up with TRBD1. The specimen comprised peripheral blood mononuclear cells (PBMCs), sampled before the fourth cycle of nivolumab. The sequence was collected from a human donor with classical Hodgkin lymphoma. CDR3 DNA: TGTGCCAGCAGCGTAGGGACAGGGGGCTTTAGGAGGGAGACCCAGTACTTC. Translated: CASSVGTGGFRRETQYF.